The table lists the clone carrying this T cell receptor (beta chain) with many counts. What it binds is not known. Documented time point: newly diagnosed GD, antithyroid drugs for less than 3 months. The authors made the TCR library using RNA they extracted from PBMCs. Germline loops: CDR1 SGHDT, CDR2 YYEEEE. Trimming pared 0 bases from V and 4 bases from J, leaving 10 bases between. This CDR3 region has 14 residues. Both iRepertoire HTBI primers and Arm-PCR of CDR3 regions were used to build the TCR beta libraries. MiXCR, applied by TCRdb to the multiplex PCR reads, yields one record per CDR3 protein. The sample records 440,000 or so distinct CDR3 sequences, around 15% being singletons. This specimen comes from a study of regulatory T cells in long-lasting Graves disease. Findings of the study overall: Thyroid tissue was not sampled; only peripheral blood was.

These data were also filed under a second study, of T cells in Graves' hyperthyroidism and ophthalmopathy. That paper notes: Most expanded thyroid clonotypes above 0.001 also appeared in blood.

The receptor's source is a woman aged 25 to 39 with Graves disease. The rearrangement uses TRBV5-6 and TRBJ1-2; no clear D gene. This specimen was peripheral blood mononuclear cells (PBMCs), taken at new diagnosis, from a patient treated with antithyroid drugs. CDR3: CASSLARSLYGYTF. CDR3 bases: TGTGCCAGCAGCTTGGCGAGGAGCCTCTATGGCTACACCTTC.